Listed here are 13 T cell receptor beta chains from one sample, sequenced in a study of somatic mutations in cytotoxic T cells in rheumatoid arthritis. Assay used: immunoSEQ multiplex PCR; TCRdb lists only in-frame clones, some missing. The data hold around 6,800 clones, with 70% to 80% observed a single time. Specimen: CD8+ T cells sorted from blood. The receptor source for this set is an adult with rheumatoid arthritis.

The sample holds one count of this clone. This chain's CDR3 is CASSLGQGRNGYTF. The CDR3 DNA sequence: TGTGCCAGCAGCCTCGGACAGGGTCGAAATGGCTACACCTTC. This chain uses TRBV7-2 with TRBJ1-2, with 8 bases matching TRBD1. J was trimmed by 6 bases and V by 5 bases; bases with no gene match: 8. Germline CDR1 SGHTA, CDR2 FQGNSA. There are 14 residues in the CDR3.

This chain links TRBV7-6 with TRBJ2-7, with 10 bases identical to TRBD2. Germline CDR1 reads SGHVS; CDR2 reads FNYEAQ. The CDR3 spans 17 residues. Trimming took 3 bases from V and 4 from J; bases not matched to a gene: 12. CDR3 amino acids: CASSFWSGGASRYEQYF. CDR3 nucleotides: TGTGCCAGCAGCTTTTGGAGCGGGGGGGCCAGTAGGTACGAGCAGTACTTC.

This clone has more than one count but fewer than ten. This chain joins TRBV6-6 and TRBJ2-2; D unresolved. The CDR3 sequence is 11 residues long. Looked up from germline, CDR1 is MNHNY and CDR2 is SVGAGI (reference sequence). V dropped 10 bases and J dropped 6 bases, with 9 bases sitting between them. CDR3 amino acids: CAISVSGELFF. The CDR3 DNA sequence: TGTGCCATCTCCGTATCCGGGGAGCTGTTTTTT.

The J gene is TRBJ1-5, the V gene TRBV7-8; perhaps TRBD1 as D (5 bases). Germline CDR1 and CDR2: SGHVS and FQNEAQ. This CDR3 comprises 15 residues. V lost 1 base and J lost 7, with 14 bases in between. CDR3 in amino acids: CASSLVGGLRQPQHF. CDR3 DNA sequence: TGTGCCAGCAGCTTAGTTGGGGGTTTGAGGCAGCCCCAGCATTTT.

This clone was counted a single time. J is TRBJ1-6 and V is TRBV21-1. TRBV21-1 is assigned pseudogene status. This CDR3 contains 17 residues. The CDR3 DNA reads TGTGCCAGCAGTGTGGCGGTACACATACATCATAATTCACCCCTCCACTTT. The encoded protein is CASSVAVHIHHNSPLHF.

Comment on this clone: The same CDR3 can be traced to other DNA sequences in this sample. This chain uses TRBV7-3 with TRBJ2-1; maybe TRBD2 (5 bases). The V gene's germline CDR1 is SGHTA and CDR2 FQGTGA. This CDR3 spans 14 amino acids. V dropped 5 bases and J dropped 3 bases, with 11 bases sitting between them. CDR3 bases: TGTGCCAGCAGCCTAGGAGGAGGCTACAATGAGCAGTTCTTC. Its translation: CASSLGGGYNEQFF.

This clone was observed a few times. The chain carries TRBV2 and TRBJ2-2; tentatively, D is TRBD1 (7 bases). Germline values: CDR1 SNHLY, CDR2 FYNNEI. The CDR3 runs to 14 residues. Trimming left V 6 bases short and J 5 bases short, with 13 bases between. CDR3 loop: CASSRGARTGELFF. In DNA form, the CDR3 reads TGTGCCAGCAGCAGGGGGGCGAGAACCGGGGAGCTGTTTTTT.

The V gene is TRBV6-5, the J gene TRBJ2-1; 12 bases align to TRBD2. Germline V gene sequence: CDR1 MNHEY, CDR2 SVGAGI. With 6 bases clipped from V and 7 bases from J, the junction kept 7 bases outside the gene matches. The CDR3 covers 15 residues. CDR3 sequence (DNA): TGTGCCAGCAGCGCTAGCGGGGGGGCTCTAAATGAGCAGTTCTTC. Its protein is CASSASGGALNEQFF.

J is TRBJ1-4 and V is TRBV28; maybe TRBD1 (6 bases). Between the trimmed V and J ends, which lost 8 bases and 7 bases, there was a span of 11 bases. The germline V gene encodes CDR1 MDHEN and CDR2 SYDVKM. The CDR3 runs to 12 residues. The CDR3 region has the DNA TGTGCCAGCTTCGGGGGCGTTGAAAAACTGTTTTTT. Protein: CASFGGVEKLFF.

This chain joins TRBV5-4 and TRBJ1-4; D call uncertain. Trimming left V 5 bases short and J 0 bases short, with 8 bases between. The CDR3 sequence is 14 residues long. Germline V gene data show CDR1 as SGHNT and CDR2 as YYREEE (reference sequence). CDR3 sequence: CASSYRATNEKLFF. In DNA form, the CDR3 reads TGTGCCAGCAGTTACAGAGCAACTAATGAAAAACTGTTTTTT.

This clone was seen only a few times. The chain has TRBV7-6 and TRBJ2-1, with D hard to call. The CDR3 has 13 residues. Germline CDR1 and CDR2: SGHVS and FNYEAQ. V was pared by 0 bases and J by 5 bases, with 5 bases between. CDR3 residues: CASSLAANNEQFF. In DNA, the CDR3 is TGTGCCAGCAGCTTAGCAGCCAACAATGAGCAGTTCTTC.

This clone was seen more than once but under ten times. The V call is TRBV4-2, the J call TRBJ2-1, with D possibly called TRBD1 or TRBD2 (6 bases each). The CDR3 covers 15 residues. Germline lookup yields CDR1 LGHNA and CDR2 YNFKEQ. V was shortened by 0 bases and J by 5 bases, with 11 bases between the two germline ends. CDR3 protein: CASSQDYGGNNEQFF. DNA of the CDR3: TGTGCCAGCAGCCAAGACTACGGGGGCAACAATGAGCAGTTCTTC.

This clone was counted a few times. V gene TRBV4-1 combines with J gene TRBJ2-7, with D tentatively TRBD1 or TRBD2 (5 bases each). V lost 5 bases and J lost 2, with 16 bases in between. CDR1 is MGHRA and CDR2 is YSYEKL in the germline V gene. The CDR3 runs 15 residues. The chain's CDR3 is CASSSSSRGAYEQYF. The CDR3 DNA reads TGCGCCAGCAGCTCAAGCTCCCGGGGCGCCTACGAGCAGTACTTC.